This T cell receptor (beta chain) was observed in a study of T cells after yellow fever vaccination (dated by TCRdb to between 2018 and 2021). As for the study more broadly: Libraries from fractions with low cell numbers were prepared with the SMART-Seq v4 Ultra Low Input RNA kit. Bulk TCR alpha and beta repertoires were sequenced longitudinally to track T-cell clones before and after primary and booster YFV17D yellow fever vaccination. Two healthy male donors, one aged 18 to 30 and one aged 30 to 40 years, were included in the cohort. Blood was collected at multiple timepoints before and after primary and secondary immunization, and bulk PBMC replicates and cell subsets were isolated. Paper-wide results and their limitations: Because only a couple of donors were included in the study, the extent to which the findings can be generalized is limited. Most clones expanded after primary vaccination were re-detected after the booster (96% of CD4 and around 88% of CD8), suggesting broad memory maintenance. The secondary T-cell response was weaker than the primary response but faster, peaking on day 5 instead of day 15. A small fraction of clonotypes appeared in both the CD4 and CD8 compartments, likely as a result of convergent recombination. FACS-sorted repertoires could contain abundant contaminating clonotypes from the bulk population, so computational filtering was required.

The CDR3 contains 15 residues, cysteine and phenylalanine counted. Only the CDR3 region is kept as DNA, spanning 45 bases read in frame from base 1. Here V drops 2 bases and J drops 1 base, and the junction holds 2 bases not matched to any gene. The germline V gene encodes CDR1 LGHNA and CDR2 YNFKEQ. TCR cDNA was synthesized by 5'RACE template switching, through which a universal primer site and unique molecular identifiers were introduced. Priming of cDNA synthesis was performed from both the TCR alpha and TCR beta constant segments. Libraries were amplified in two PCR steps, with sample barcodes and sequencing adapters added in the second step. Sequencing of libraries was done on Illumina HiSeq 2500 (2x100 bp) or NovaSeq (2x150 bp). In the source study's methods: MIGEC handled demultiplexing of reads and collapsing into UMI consensus sequences, while MiXCR performed V(D)J alignment. Clonotypes responding to the vaccine were identified with edgeR on replicate PBMC samples, with the criteria of FDR below 0.01 and a log2 fold change above 5 up to day 15. Each bulk clonotype received a CD4 or CD8 identity based on whether the sequenced CD4 or CD8 repertoire contained that clonotype at higher abundance. The raw public data were reprocessed by TCRdb itself: fastp quality trimming at Q25, MiXCR clonotype calling, in-frame beta chains only. Merged by CDR3 protein, the rows form single entries marked with the most common genes and DNA. The authors' filters were not applied to this entry. The sample contains about 500,000 distinct CDR3 sequences, about a sixth of them found a single time. Together, the top ten hold 17% of the sample.

Explained via the paper, the treatment or condition label denotes: live attenuated yellow fever vaccine strain. At each blood-draw timepoint, two biological replicates of bulk PBMCs were obtained. PBMCs were isolated from peripheral blood using a standard Ficoll-Paque protocol. TriZol was used to extract RNA from bulk PBMCs, from CD4 and CD8 fractions, and from dextramer-positive and dextramer-negative fractions. A few counts support this clonotype. Its target antigen remains unknown. Per-base qualities were not stored, and no clone one base away is much larger. The TCR originated in a man aged 18-30 years who received the YFV17D yellow fever vaccine. The sequences come from PBMCs, collected less than 6 days after the first yellow fever vaccination. In this chain, TRBV4-2 is recombined with TRBJ1-5; the central 7 bases match TRBD1. The bases are TGTGCCAGCAGCCAACAGACAGGGAGCAATCAGCCCCAGCATTTT. The translation is CASSQQTGSNQPQHF.